The present entry profiles one T cell receptor (beta chain) with its context. Its antigen is still unknown. The data belong to a study of T-cell memory formation after mild COVID-19. Looking at the study overall: The two donors had largely donor-specific TCR clusters.

TCRdb recomputed calls from the 5' RACE reads with MiXCR, one row per CDR3 protein. The sample has hundreds of thousands of distinct CDR3 sequences, 25% to 30% seen once. Whole-study findings and limits: Clones which contracted sat mainly in CM and EM if CD4+, and in EMRA if CD8+. Detection of some responders pre-infection suggested pre-existing cross-reactive memory T cells participated.

The CDR3 totals 11 residues. Trimming left V 4 bases short and J 4 bases short, with 5 bases between. Looked up from germline, CDR1 is ENHRY and CDR2 is SYGVKD. Material for sequencing was PBMCs or a T cell subset sorted from them (not recorded which). V is TRBV10-3 and J is TRBJ2-7; D gene ambiguous. The TCR sequence derives from an adult woman who had mild COVID-19 (a few samples of this study predate the infection). Cell type and time point are not known. The CDR3 protein is CAISAQYEQYF. CDR3 sequence (DNA): TGTGCCATCAGTGCCCAGTACGAGCAGTACTTC.